This TCR beta chain was sequenced for a study of cytomegalovirus exposure and HLA in healthy donors. Whole-study results and caveats: Researchers reported that three CMV-associated chains were confirmed in vitro as CMV antigen-specific. The classifier reportedly diagnosed cytomegalovirus status with high specificity and sensitivity.

Details on this clone: Its antigen remains unidentified.

Germline V gene lookup returns CDR1 KGHSH and CDR2 LQKENI. The CDR3 runs to 16 residues. The germline V and J ends were trimmed by 2 bases and 0 bases, with 11 bases remaining between them. The data were produced by immunoSEQ multiplex PCR, yet TCRdb's version contains in-frame clones alone and is incomplete. There are approximately 220,000 clones in the sample; 85% to 90% occur only once, and less than 3% lies in the top ten. The receptor comes from a man in his late teens or twenties in good health and CMV-seronegative. The chain links TRBV18 to TRBJ1-3; the D is unclear. The material sequenced was PBMCs. The CDR3 DNA reads as TGTGCCAGCTCACCAAGTGCCGACTCCTCTGGAAACACCATATATTTT. Its translation: CASSPSADSSGNTIYF.